The 4 T cell receptor beta chains given below trace back to one sample, sequenced in a study of T cell responses to AZD1222 COVID-19 vaccine. Sequenced by immunoSEQ multiplex PCR; TCRdb stores in-frame clones only, minus some. The sample lists tens of thousands of clones, about 90% occurring once. Sequenced material: peripheral blood, taken on day 0 of AZD1222 vaccination. These receptors all stem from an adult in good health.

CDR3 bases: TGCGCCAGCAGCTCTAGCGGGGGGGCAAGCACCGGGGAGCTGTTTTTT. Protein sequence: CASSSSGGASTGELFF. The chain links TRBV5-1 to TRBJ2-2; 12 bases match TRBD2. Germline lookup yields CDR1 SGHRS and CDR2 YFSETQ. The length of the CDR3 is 16 residues. J gave up 4 bases and V 3 bases, and 4 bases lay outside the gene matches.

This clone was found a few times. The chain couples TRBV11-2 to TRBJ1-2; the D is unclear. V was shortened by 0 bases and J by 1 base, with 24 bases between the two germline ends. CDR3 length equals 20 residues. CDR1 is SGHAT, CDR2 FQNNGV, per germline. The CDR3 region has the DNA TGTGCCAGCAGCTTAGAGTCCCGATTAGGGCTGCTCTTCTATAACTATGGCTACACCTTC. This codes for CASSLESRLGLLFYNYGYTF.

The chain uses TRBV4-2 and TRBJ1-1; possibly TRBD1 for D (6 bases). The V gene's germline CDR1 is LGHNA and CDR2 YNFKEQ. V was trimmed by 0 bases and J by 4 bases, leaving 12 bases between them. This CDR3 is built from 15 residues. The CDR3: CASSQESNRVTEAFF. As DNA, the CDR3 is TGTGCCAGCAGCCAAGAGAGTAACAGGGTCACTGAAGCTTTCTTT.

As concerns this clone: Other DNA sequences in this sample translate to the same CDR3. The chain links TRBV7-9 to TRBJ2-1; unclear D gene. CDR1 and CDR2 (germline): SEHNR, FQNEAQ (reference sequence). V was trimmed by 0 bases and J by 0 bases, leaving 15 bases between them. This CDR3 is built from 18 residues. CDR3 nucleotide sequence: TGTGCCAGCAGCTTAGCGGCGACCTACCTAACCTCCTACAATGAGCAGTTCTTC. This gives the protein CASSLAATYLTSYNEQFF.